These T cell receptor beta chains were read from a single sample in a study of blood T cell repertoires in COVID-19. Assay used: immunoSEQ multiplex PCR; TCRdb lists only in-frame clones, some missing. This sample carries about 100,000 clones, under 80% of them seen once, and the ten largest clones take 20% to 25%. Sequencing used peripheral blood. These receptors all come from a man in his 70s with active or convalescent COVID-19. CDR3s include the opening cysteine and the closing phenylalanine or tryptophan. D genes are given only for firm matches. Rows may omit the clone size; those that give it use once, few, many or a size class.

d_call	v_call	j_call	clone_size	cdr3_length	cdr3_nt	cdr3_aa
TRBD1	TRBV5-1	TRBJ1-2	.	15	TGCGCCAGCAGCTCTCAGGGGGCGCGGGACTATGGCTACACCTTC	CASSSQGARDYGYTF
TRBD1	TRBV5-1	TRBJ1-4	.	15	TGCGCCAGCAGGGAAAGGACAGGCAATAATGAAAAACTGTTTTTT	CASRERTGNNEKLFF
TRBD1	TRBV19	TRBJ1-6	.	16	TGTGCCAGTAGTCTGACAGGGAGCTCCTATAATTCACCCCTCCACTTT	CASSLTGSSYNSPLHF
TRBD1	TRBV6-6	TRBJ1-2	.	13	TGTGCCAGTTTCGGGACAGACAACTATGGCTACACCTTC	CASFGTDNYGYTF
.	TRBV14	TRBJ1-3	once	13	TGTGCCAGCAGCCGCGGCTCTGGAAACACCATATATTTT	CASSRGSGNTIYF
TRBD1	TRBV9	TRBJ1-4	few	16	TGTGCCAGCAGCGTAGCAGCGACAGGGGGTAATGAAAAACTGTTTTTT	CASSVAATGGNEKLFF
TRBD2	TRBV5-1	TRBJ2-7	.	15	TGCGCCAGCAGCTTGCTGGCTAGCGGCAACTACGAGCAGTACTTC	CASSLLASGNYEQYF
.	TRBV6-5	TRBJ1-1	.	14	TGTGCCAGCACCGTTTCGGGAGGGGGGCTGACAGCTTTCTTT	CASTVSGGGLTAFF
.	TRBV27	TRBJ2-1	.	15	TGTGCCAGCAGTTCCACCGGAGCGGACTACAATGAGCAGTTCTTC	CASSSTGADYNEQFF
TRBD1	TRBV11-2	TRBJ2-4	.	16	TGTGCCAGCAGCTTGGGACAGGCGACCCTAGGGAACATTCAGTACTTC	CASSLGQATLGNIQYF
.	TRBV18	TRBJ1-1	.	15	TGTGCCAGCTCACCTTTATTGTCAGATAACACTGAAGCTTTCTTT	CASSPLLSDNTEAFF
TRBD2	TRBV5-1	TRBJ2-1	.	18	TGCGCCAGCAGCCCCACTAGCGGGGGGGTTCGGGTTCCCAGTGAGCAGTTCTTC	CASSPTSGGVRVPSEQFF
TRBD1	TRBV5-6	TRBJ2-2	.	14	TGTGCCAGCAGCCCCGGGACAGGGGAAAGGGAGCTGTTTTTT	CASSPGTGERELFF
TRBD2	TRBV9	TRBJ2-5	.	15	TGTGCCAGCAGCGTAGATCGGGGGGGAATGGAGACCCAGTACTTC	CASSVDRGGMETQYF
.	TRBV5-1	TRBJ2-5	.	15	TGCGCCAGCAGCTTGGGTTCGGGACTCCAAGAGACCCAGTACTTC	CASSLGSGLQETQYF
TRBD1	TRBV7-6	TRBJ1-2	few	15	TGTGCCAGCAGCTTTGGGACAGGGGGTGACTATGGCTACACCTTC	CASSFGTGGDYGYTF
TRBD1	TRBV6-5	TRBJ2-7	.	13	TGTGCCAGCACCCGAGGGACAGCCTACGAGCAGTACTTC	CASTRGTAYEQYF
.	TRBV5-8	TRBJ2-3	.	12	TGTGCCAGCAGGTTCCAGACAGATACGCAGTATTTT	CASRFQTDTQYF
.	TRBV5-1	TRBJ1-4	once	15	TGCGCCAGCAGCTTGGGCGGCTCAACTAATGAAAAACTGTTTTTT	CASSLGGSTNEKLFF
.	TRBV5-1	TRBJ2-3	.	14	TGCGCCAGCAGCTTGGATATTGGAGCAGATACGCAGTATTTT	CASSLDIGADTQYF
.	TRBV5-1	TRBJ2-6	.	14	TGCGCCAGCAGCTTGGCCGCTGGGGCCAACGTCCTGACTTTC	CASSLAAGANVLTF
TRBD2	TRBV5-1	TRBJ2-5	.	15	TGCGCCAGCAGCTCGGGACTAGCGTATCAAGAGACCCAGTACTTC	CASSSGLAYQETQYF
.	TRBV7-6	TRBJ2-7	.	16	TGTGCCAGCAGCCCACGTCCCCCAGGGTCCCCCTACGAGCAGTACTTC	CASSPRPPGSPYEQYF
TRBD1	TRBV5-4	TRBJ2-2	.	17	TGTGCCAGCAGCAAATCTGGACAGGGGTTATACACCGGGGAGCTGTTTTTT	CASSKSGQGLYTGELFF
.	TRBV2	TRBJ2-2	.	15	TGTGCCAGCAGTGGGGGGCGGTCAAACACCGGGGAGCTGTTTTTT	CASSGGRSNTGELFF
TRBD1	TRBV5-6	TRBJ1-6	few	15	TGTGCCAGCAGCTTGGACAGGGGGAATAATTCACCCCTCCACTTT	CASSLDRGNNSPLHF
.	TRBV5-1	TRBJ2-2	.	15	TGCGCCAGCAGCTTGTTTGCAGGTGGGACCGGGGAGCTGTTTTTT	CASSLFAGGTGELFF
TRBD1	TRBV3-1/TRBV3-2	TRBJ1-2	.	15	TGTGCCAGCAGCAGACAGGGGGCGCGTCCCTATGGCTACACCTTC	CASSRQGARPYGYTF
TRBD1	TRBV7-8	TRBJ1-4	.	15	TGTGCCAGCAGCCCCAGACAGGGCAATAGCGAAAAACTGTTTTTT	CASSPRQGNSEKLFF
TRBD1	TRBV15	TRBJ1-6	.	14	TGTGCCACCAGCCCCGACAGGGAGCTATCACCCCTCCACTTT	CATSPDRELSPLHF
.	TRBV10-3	TRBJ1-1	.	13	TGTGCCATCAGTGAATTTATGAACACTGAAGCTTTCTTT	CAISEFMNTEAFF
.	TRBV25-1	TRBJ2-1	.	13	TGTGCCAGCAGTGAGGACAGCTACAATGAGCAGTTCTTC	CASSEDSYNEQFF
TRBD2	TRBV12-5	TRBJ2-1	few	18	TGTGCTAGTGGTTTGGACCGACTAGCGGGAAGCTCCTACAATGAGCAGTTCTTC	CASGLDRLAGSSYNEQFF
TRBD2	TRBV7-9	TRBJ2-6	.	18	TGTGCCAGCAGCTCGACTAGCGGGAGAGGTTCTGGGGCCAACGTCCTGACTTTC	CASSSTSGRGSGANVLTF
.	TRBV4-2	TRBJ2-3	.	15	TGTGCCAGCAGCCAAGGTAGTCCTTCGGCAGATACGCAGTATTTT	CASSQGSPSADTQYF
TRBD1	TRBV18	TRBJ1-1	.	13	TGTGCCAGCTCACCTTTAACAGGGGACGAAGCTTTCTTT	CASSPLTGDEAFF
.	TRBV6-6	TRBJ1-1	.	11	TGTGCCAGCAGTTACTACTCTGAAGCTTTCTTT	CASSYYSEAFF
.	TRBV6-6	TRBJ2-7	.	16	TGTGCCAGCAGTTACTCGGGACTTGGTCCGGGTAGGGAGCAGTACTTC	CASSYSGLGPGREQYF
.	TRBV6-6	TRBJ1-2	.	13	TGTGCCAGCAGCCCCGACACCAACTATGGCTACACCTTC	CASSPDTNYGYTF
.	TRBV5-6	TRBJ2-5	few	15	TGTGCCAGCAGCTTGGTTGGGCACCCTCAAGAGACCCAGTACTTC	CASSLVGHPQETQYF
.	TRBV6-1	TRBJ2-1	once	15	TGTGCCAGCAGTGAACTGGGGAGCTCCTACAATGAGCAGTTCTTC	CASSELGSSYNEQFF
TRBD1	TRBV6-4	TRBJ2-1	.	16	TGTGCCAGCAGTGACCATGGACAGGGGAGGCTCAATGAGCAGTTCTTC	CASSDHGQGRLNEQFF
TRBD1	TRBV5-1	TRBJ2-7	.	14	TGCGCCAGCAGCTCCTTACAGGGGGCAGACGAGCAGTACTTC	CASSSLQGADEQYF
TRBD2	TRBV6-5	TRBJ2-1	.	15	TGTGCCAGCAGTAGAGGACTAGCGGGGTACAATGAGCAGTTCTTC	CASSRGLAGYNEQFF
.	TRBV15	TRBJ1-1	.	14	TGTGCCACCAGCAGAGTAGGGGCAATCGCTGAAGCTTTCTTT	CATSRVGAIAEAFF
.	TRBV12-3/TRBV12-4	TRBJ1-4	.	13	TGTGCCAGCAGTTTTAGGGGAGGTGAAAAACTGTTTTTT	CASSFRGGEKLFF
TRBD2	TRBV5-4	TRBJ2-1	.	16	TGTGCCAGCAGCTTAACGACGGGAGGTACCTACAATGAGCAGTTCTTC	CASSLTTGGTYNEQFF
.	TRBV3-1/TRBV3-2	TRBJ1-2	.	13	TGTGCCAGCAGCCAAGGGAGATTCTATGGCTACACCTTC	CASSQGRFYGYTF
TRBD1	TRBV15	TRBJ2-5	.	16	TGTGCCACCAGCAGAGGGACAGGGTTTGGCCAAGAGACCCAGTACTTC	CATSRGTGFGQETQYF
.	TRBV29-1	TRBJ1-1	few	13	TGCAGCGTAACCCCAAGCGGGGGAGCTGAAGCTTTCTTT	CSVTPSGGAEAFF
TRBD1	TRBV19	TRBJ1-2	.	14	TGTGCCAGTAGTATCCGGACAGGGGGCATTGGCTACACCTTC	CASSIRTGGIGYTF
TRBD1	TRBV6-5	TRBJ2-7	.	15	TGTGCCAGCAGGCAGGGACAGGGGGCGGGATACGAGCAGTACTTC	CASRQGQGAGYEQYF
TRBD2	TRBV7-9	TRBJ2-1	.	16	TGTGCCAGCAGCCCTTACAGGACTAGCATCGACAATGAGCAGTTCTTC	CASSPYRTSIDNEQFF